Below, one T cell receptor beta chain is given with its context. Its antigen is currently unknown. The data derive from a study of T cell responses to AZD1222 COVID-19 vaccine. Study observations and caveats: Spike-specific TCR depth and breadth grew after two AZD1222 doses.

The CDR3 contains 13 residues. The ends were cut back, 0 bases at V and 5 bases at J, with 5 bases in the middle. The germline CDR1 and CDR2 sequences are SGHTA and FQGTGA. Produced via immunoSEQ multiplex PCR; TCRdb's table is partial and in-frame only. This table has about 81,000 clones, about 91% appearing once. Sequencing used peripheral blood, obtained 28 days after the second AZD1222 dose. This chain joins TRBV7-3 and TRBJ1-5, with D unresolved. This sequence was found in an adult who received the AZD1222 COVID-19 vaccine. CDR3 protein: CASSLTRDQPQHF. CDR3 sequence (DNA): TGTGCCAGCAGCTTAACCCGGGATCAGCCCCAGCATTTT.